The T cell receptor beta chain under discussion was sequenced for a study of blood T cell repertoires in COVID-19. Study overall: PBMCs, B-cell-depleted T cells, or T cells were the source of the cDNA or gDNA that made up the material.

Trimming shortened V by 3 bases and J by 4 bases, and 11 bases separated the two germline ends. This CDR3 has 14 residues. Germline loops: CDR1 KGHSH, CDR2 LQKENI. How the authors handled the data: Quantification of nucleated cells was approximated via reference gene primer amplification. Assay: immunoSEQ multiplex PCR; the TCRdb copy retains only in-frame clones and omits some. The DNA gave D and trimming, while V, J and clone size come from that table. The sample yields some 230,000 clones, about 79% seen once. Cohort assignment relied on participant-reported clinical history. Specimen: PBMCs or T cells enriched from blood (not recorded which). The origin of this receptor is a woman between 35 and 50 years old with acute COVID-19. V and J are TRBV18 and TRBJ2-3; possible D gene TRBD1, 5 bases. This CDR3 reads CASSPAREADTQYF. The CDR3 nucleotides read TGTGCCAGCTCACCGGCCAGGGAAGCAGATACGCAGTATTTT.